This passage covers 19 T cell receptor beta chains from one sample sequenced in a study of post-analysis software for immune sequencing data. Study-wide results and limits: Controls had lower frequencies than patients of a handful of TRBV segments, which included TRBV5-6, TRBV5-1 and TRBV20-1.

The authors incorporated unique molecular identifiers into the TCR beta cDNA libraries. TCRdb independently ran MiXCR on the PCR reads; one entry per CDR3 protein. The sample lists almost 700,000 distinct CDR3 sequences, about 60% occurring once. Their recognized antigens are unknown. The sample taken for sequencing was blood. The receptors were gathered from a girl aged 2-9 years with multiple sclerosis.

The chain recombines TRBV12-3 or TRBV12-4 with TRBJ1-4; no firm D call. This CDR3 contains 13 residues. The ends were cut back, 3 bases at V and 6 bases at J, with 8 bases in the middle. CDR3 nucleotides: TGTGCCAGCAGTTTTTACTTGCATGAAAAACTGTTTTTT. Translation gives CASSFYLHEKLFF.

The J gene is TRBJ2-1, the V gene TRBV7-9; 10 bases are a match to TRBD1. The V gene end was trimmed by 4 bases and the J gene end by 4 bases; junction bases not matched to a gene: 10. The CDR3 contains 17 residues. Germline values: CDR1 SEHNR, CDR2 FQNEAQ (reference sequence). DNA for the CDR3: TGTGCCAGCAGCTCCAACCGCCGACAGGGGGCGTACAATGAGCAGTTCTTC. Encoded protein: CASSSNRRQGAYNEQFF.

The chain recombines TRBV5-1 with TRBJ2-7, with 8 bases fitting TRBD1. The J segment lost 7 bases and the V segment lost 4 bases, leaving 10 bases of the junction unmatched. The germline V gene has CDR1 SGHRS and CDR2 YFSETQ. There are 14 residues in the CDR3. DNA for the CDR3: TGCGCCAGCAGCCCGGACAGGGTCGGGGGTGAGCAGTACTTC. Translated: CASSPDRVGGEQYF.

This clonotype was picked up a small number of times. The chain recombines TRBV5-1 with TRBJ2-1; perhaps TRBD1 as D (6 bases). The CDR3 has 15 residues. Germline V lookup: CDR1 SGHRS, CDR2 YFSETQ. The ends were cut back, 4 bases at V and 3 bases at J, with 14 bases in the middle. The CDR3 spells CASSQLGTNYNEQFF. The DNA of the CDR3 is TGCGCCAGCAGCCAACTCGGGACAAACTACAATGAGCAGTTCTTC.

This clonotype was picked up a small number of times. The chain combines TRBV10-3 with TRBJ1-2, with TRBD1 as a possible D gene (6 bases). Germline V lookup: CDR1 ENHRY, CDR2 SYGVKD. The CDR3 runs 13 residues. V lost 3 bases, J lost 5 bases, and 10 bases lay in between. The CDR3 region is CAISEGTTYGYTF. In nucleotides, the CDR3 is TGTGCCATCAGTGAAGGGACAACATATGGCTACACCTTC.

This clonotype was observed a handful of times. The chain joins TRBV20-1 to TRBJ2-3, with 8 positions matching TRBD1. CDR1 and CDR2 (germline): DFQATT, SNEGSKA (reference sequence). J lost 3 bases, V lost 5 bases, and 10 bases had no gene match. The length of the CDR3 is 15 residues. In nucleotides, the CDR3 is TGCAGTGCTCGCCGGGACAGGCTTATGACAGATACGCAGTATTTT. As protein: CSARRDRLMTDTQYF.

The CDR3 bases are TGTGCCAGCAGCTTAGCGGGACTTTACACCGGGGAGCTGTTTTTT. Translation: CASSLAGLYTGELFF. The genes are TRBV7-2 and TRBJ2-2, with D tentatively TRBD2 (6 bases). The CDR3 is made up of 15 amino acids. Germline V gene sequence: CDR1 SGHTA, CDR2 FQGNSA. The V and J ends lost 0 bases and 3 bases respectively, with 8 bases between them.

Notes on this clonotype: One end of the junction varies from germline; a read error may be responsible. The chain is built from TRBV7-7 and TRBJ2-4, with D possibly matching TRBD1 (6 bases). The DNA end is more similar to TRBJ2-7, so the J call may be wrong. In germline, CDR1 is SSHAT, CDR2 FNYEAQ (reference sequence). CDR3 length: 15 amino acids. The CDR3, as DNA: TGTGCTAGCAGCTTAGAAACAGGGTCTTCCTACGAGCAGTACTTC. Amino acid sequence: CASSLETGSSYEQYF.

The chain has TRBV20-1 and TRBJ2-1; the D call may be TRBD1 or TRBD2 (5 bases each). The CDR3 covers 14 residues. Trimming took off 1 base at V and 10 bases at J, with 17 bases between the two ends. CDR1 and CDR2 from the germline V gene are DFQATT and SNEGSKA (reference sequence). Here the CDR3 reads CSARGDRPYGEQFF. The CDR3 bases are TGCAGTGCTAGAGGGGACCGACCCTACGGGGAGCAGTTCTTC.

As concerns this clonotype: One junction end does not reproduce the germline sequence, and a read error may be involved. V and J are TRBV28 and TRBJ2-1, with D tentatively TRBD2 (5 bases). Per germline, CDR1 MDHEN and CDR2 SYDVKM. This CDR3 region has 13 residues. The CDR3 DNA reads TGTGCCAGCAATCAGGACTCCGACAATGAGCAGTTCTTC. Its protein is CASNQDSDNEQFF. The entire variable domain, with the rest obtained from reference TRBV28 and TRBJ2-1, is as follows: DVKVTQSSRYLVKRTGEKVFLECVQDMDHENMFWYRQDPGLGLRLIYFSYDVKMKEKGDIPEGYSVSREKKERFSLILESASTNQTSMYLCASNQDSDNEQFFGPGTRLTVL.

The chain uses TRBV6-6 and TRBJ1-1; 9 nucleotides match TRBD1. The CDR3 loop spans 13 amino acids. With 6 bases clipped from V and 5 bases from J, the junction kept 4 bases outside the gene matches. Germline CDR1 MNHNY, CDR2 SVGAGI (reference sequence). This CDR3 reads CASRDRGYTEAFF. In nucleotides, the CDR3 is TGTGCCAGCAGAGACAGGGGGTATACTGAAGCTTTCTTT.

The chain employs TRBV6-1 and TRBJ2-7; D is unclear. Germline values: CDR1 MNHNS, CDR2 SASEGT. CDR3 size: 15 residues. V was cut by 0 bases and J by 0 bases, with 9 bases left in between. The CDR3 DNA follows: TGTGCCAGCAGTGAAGCGGGGTGGACCTCCTACGAGCAGTACTTC. Translation: CASSEAGWTSYEQYF.

The chain carries TRBV29-1 and TRBJ2-1, with TRBD2 matching over 9 bases. The germline V gene has CDR1 SQVTM and CDR2 ANQGSEA. The CDR3 covers 14 residues. V lost 7 bases to trimming and J lost 7 bases; unmatched junction nucleotides: 11. CDR3 coding DNA: TGCAGCGGATTGGGACTAGCTATGGGAAATGAGCAGTTCTTC. The encoded protein is CSGLGLAMGNEQFF.

The rearrangement joins TRBV24-1 to TRBJ1-2, with D unresolved. This CDR3 is 13 amino acids long. From germline, CDR1 is KGHDR and CDR2 SFDVKD. Trimming removed 3 bases at V and 6 bases at J, with 10 bases between. This CDR3 is CATSDPRIDGYTF. The CDR3 nucleotides are TGTGCCACCAGTGATCCGCGGATTGATGGCTACACCTTC.

This chain uses TRBV7-9 with TRBJ1-5; possible D gene TRBD1, 5 bases. The CDR3 has 14 residues. The V end was cut by 1 base, the J end by 7 bases, with 11 bases between. CDR1 and CDR2 from the germline V gene are SEHNR and FQNEAQ (reference sequence). The CDR3 region has the DNA TGTGCCAGCAGCTTAGACAGGTCTGGGCAGCCCCAGCATTTT. As protein: CASSLDRSGQPQHF. Full variable domain (remainder filled in from reference TRBV7-9 and TRBJ1-5): DTGVSQNPRHKITKRGQNVTFRCDPISEHNRLYWYRQTLGQGPEFLTYFQNEAQLEKSRLLSDRFSAERPKGSFSTLEIQRTEQGDSAMYLCASSLDRSGQPQHFGDGTRLSIL.

This rearrangement joins TRBV5-1 to TRBJ1-2; D is undetermined. The germline V gene encodes CDR1 SGHRS and CDR2 YFSETQ. The CDR3 runs 15 residues. V was shortened by 0 bases and J by 0 bases, with 9 bases between the two germline ends. CDR3 nucleotides: TGCGCCAGCAGCTTGGCCGAAGCGACTAACTATGGCTACACCTTC. Its protein is CASSLAEATNYGYTF.

The V and J genes are TRBV5-1 and TRBJ2-3, with D maybe TRBD1 (6 bases). The CDR3 has 15 residues. V was cut by 0 bases and J by 1 base, with 9 bases left in between. Germline CDR1 and CDR2: SGHRS and YFSETQ. The CDR3 DNA sequence: TGCGCCAGCAGCTTGGGACAGGAGGGCACAGATACGCAGTATTTT. It translates to CASSLGQEGTDTQYF.

This clonotype was recorded a few times. The chain has TRBV5-1 and TRBJ2-1, with TRBD2 matching over 7 bases. Trimming cost V 0 bases and J 8 bases; bases outside gene matches: 11. The CDR3 is made up of 16 amino acids. Germline values: CDR1 SGHRS, CDR2 YFSETQ. CDR3 region: CASSLAFGGGPDEQFF. Here the CDR3 DNA reads TGCGCCAGCAGCTTGGCCTTCGGGGGAGGGCCGGATGAGCAGTTCTTC.

This clonotype was counted between two and nine times. The V and J genes are TRBV6-2 or TRBV6-3 and TRBJ1-2; the D is unclear. The CDR3 covers 15 residues. Germline V CDR1 and CDR2: MNHEY, SVGEGT. Trimming pared 5 bases from V and 4 bases from J, leaving 17 bases between. The CDR3: CASSHRTHPIYGYTF. CDR3 coding DNA: TGTGCCAGCAGTCACCGGACCCACCCAATCTATGGCTACACCTTC.